This TCR beta chain comes out of a study of T cell changes during pregnancy in multiple sclerosis. Repertoires were generated with immunoSEQ multiplex PCR, while TCRdb's copy carries only in-frame clones and drops some. Of some 39,000 clones listed, 91% are singletons. This clone was counted a single time. V dropped 5 bases and J dropped 6; count of bases not matched to a gene: 17. The CDR3 loop spans 17 amino acids. The germline V gene encodes CDR1 MDHEN and CDR2 SYDVKM. Sample: CD4+ T cells from peripheral blood mononuclear cells, taken in the second trimester of pregnancy. The gene calls are TRBV28 and TRBJ1-2, with 8 bases fitting TRBD1. This sequence originates from a female donor in good health, enrolled as a control in a pregnancy study. The CDR3 sequence: CASSGTGVRGPGDGYTF. The CDR3 DNA is TGTGCCAGCAGTGGGACGGGAGTCAGGGGGCCCGGGGATGGCTACACCTTC.